The 10 T cell receptor beta chains below come from one sample, sequenced in a study of blood T cell repertoires in COVID-19. Sequencing was performed with immunoSEQ multiplex PCR; in TCRdb, only in-frame clones are kept and a portion is missing. The table shows about 35,000 clones, with more than 60% occurring only once. Sequencing was done on a sample of peripheral blood. The receptors were gathered from a man older than 75 with active or convalescent COVID-19.

The chain couples TRBV28 to TRBJ2-7; weak D call: TRBD2 (6 bases). V lost 10 bases and J 2 bases, leaving 12 bases between the germline ends. Looked up from germline, CDR1 is MDHEN and CDR2 is SYDVKM. The CDR3 length is 12 residues. CDR3 loop: CATGSFTYEQYF. The CDR3 nucleotides read TGTGCCACCGGGAGTTTTACCTACGAGCAGTACTTC.

The genes are TRBV20-1 and TRBJ2-2; 10 bases agree with TRBD2. Losses at the gene ends were 3 bases for V and 3 bases for J; bases not matched to a gene: 4. Germline V gene sequence: CDR1 DFQATT, CDR2 SNEGSKA (reference sequence). This CDR3 spans 15 amino acids. DNA for the CDR3: TGCAGTGCTAGTCAGGGGACTAGCGACACCGGGGAGCTGTTTTTT. This codes for CSASQGTSDTGELFF.

This clone was picked up a small number of times. The chain uses TRBV6-5 and TRBJ2-1; 8 bases align to TRBD2. Germline V gives CDR1 MNHEY, CDR2 SVGAGI. The CDR3 contains 14 residues. Trimming removed 6 bases from V and 4 bases from J; junction bases left unmatched: 5. In DNA form, the CDR3 reads TGTGCCAGCAGCGATAGCGGGAAGTACAATGAGCAGTTCTTC. Residues: CASSDSGKYNEQFF.

This clone was detected once. The chain carries TRBV9 and TRBJ1-5; no clear D. The germline V and J ends were trimmed by 0 bases and 4 bases, with 11 bases remaining between them. Germline CDR1 SGDLS, CDR2 YYNGEE. The CDR3 consists of 15 residues. The CDR3: CASSVDPGKNQPQHF. CDR3 bases: TGTGCCAGCAGCGTAGACCCGGGAAAGAATCAGCCCCAGCATTTT.

The V and J genes are TRBV27 and TRBJ1-2, with D maybe TRBD1 (6 bases). Between the trimmed V and J ends, which lost 5 bases and 7 bases, there was a span of 14 bases. Germline CDR1 and CDR2: MNHEY and SMNVEV (reference sequence). The CDR3 contains 13 residues. CDR3 in DNA: TGTGCCAGCAGTCCTACAGGGTACGGTGGCTACACCTTC. Protein: CASSPTGYGGYTF.

The V call is TRBV6-5, the J call TRBJ2-7; 9 bases are a match to TRBD1. V shed 5 bases and J 2 bases; nucleotides not matched to a gene: 7. This CDR3 has 15 residues. Per germline, CDR1 MNHEY and CDR2 SVGAGI. The CDR3 DNA reads TGTGCCAGCAGTAAGCAAGGGACAGGGACCTACGAGCAGTACTTC. This codes for CASSKQGTGTYEQYF.

This chain uses TRBV7-2 with TRBJ2-2; D is perhaps TRBD2 (6 bases). This CDR3 spans 15 amino acids. Between the trimmed V and J ends, which lost 2 bases and 6 bases, there was a span of 13 bases. CDR1 is SGHTA, CDR2 FQGNSA, per germline. CDR3 region: CASSLTTSNSGELFF. In nucleotides, the CDR3 is TGTGCCAGCAGCTTAACGACTAGTAACTCCGGGGAGCTGTTTTTT.

The V gene is TRBV7-2, the J gene TRBJ1-6, with a weak D call TRBD1 (5 bases). The V gene's germline CDR1 is SGHTA and CDR2 FQGNSA. V was clipped by 1 base and J by 8 bases, with 15 bases between them. This CDR3 is built from 16 residues. CDR3 sequence: CASSLVGPRVDSPLHF. CDR3 sequence (DNA): TGTGCCAGCAGCTTAGTCGGACCCAGGGTTGATTCACCCCTCCACTTT.

This clone was seen a few times. The chain combines TRBV19 with TRBJ1-2, with 7 bases aligning to TRBD1. The CDR3 contains 12 residues. V shed 3 bases and J 6 bases; nucleotides not matched to a gene: 1. The germline gives CDR1 LNHDA, CDR2 SQIVND (reference sequence). The CDR3 spells CASSIDRDGYTF. CDR3 sequence (DNA): TGTGCCAGTAGTATCGACAGGGATGGCTACACCTTC.

This clone appeared a few times. V gene TRBV3-1 (or the pseudogene TRBV3-2) combines with J gene TRBJ2-7, with D perhaps TRBD1 (6 bases). The CDR3 contains 15 residues. Germline CDR1 reads LGHDT; CDR2 reads YNNKEL (reference sequence). V gave up 1 base and J gave up 4 bases, with 14 bases separating them. CDR3 in amino acids: CASSQAPGQRYEQYF. The CDR3 nucleotides read TGTGCCAGCAGCCAAGCACCGGGACAACGGTACGAGCAGTACTTC.